This T cell receptor beta chain derives from a study of T cell repertoires in cytomegalovirus infection. Study context: It was the public TCR beta signatures that indicated both CMV infection and matching HLA type.

MiXCR, run by TCRdb on the reads, gives a single entry per CDR3 protein. This table holds around 710,000 distinct CDR3 sequences, almost 30% found once. V was shortened by 5 bases and J by 6 bases, with 18 bases between the two germline ends. The CDR3 consists of 15 residues. As to this clonotype: The antigen is not known.

The chain employs TRBV12-3 or TRBV12-4 and TRBJ2-3; either TRBD1 or TRBD2 may supply D (5 bases each). The input for sequencing was cultured CD8+ T cells from PBMCs, taken from culture after CMV antigen stimulation. The source is a human donor in good health (CMV status not recorded). Some clones in this sample may be carry-over from other donors' samples. The CDR3 sequence is CASSPGTTRIDTQYF. The CDR3 DNA reads TGTGCCAGCAGTCCCGGGACCACTAGGATTGATACGCAGTATTTT.